These T cell receptor beta chains were read from a single sample in a study of T-cell reconstitution after alpha-beta-depleted transplantation in children. TCRdb recomputed calls from the PCR reads with MiXCR, one row per CDR3 protein. The sample holds 300,000 or so distinct CDR3 sequences; about 10% are singletons and the top ten take around 10%. The sample in question was PBMCs from the stem cell graft donor, obtained from the stem cell graft. The receptors here all came from a human donor who donated a stem cell graft to a child with SCID. The CDR3 runs from the conserved cysteine through the conserved F or W. The order of the fields is V gene, clone size, D gene, J gene, CDR3 DNA, CDR3 protein. A D gene is named only where the DNA matches it firmly. The listing skips clone size in some rows; elsewhere it reads once, few, many or a size class.

TRBV5-1	NA	NA	TRBJ1-1	TGCGCCAGCAAACAAGGGGACTTCATGAACACTGAAGCTTTCTTT	CASKQGDFMNTEAFF
TRBV14	NA	NA	TRBJ2-7	TGTGCCAGCAGCGAGCCAGGGGAACTCTACGAGCAGTACTTC	CASSEPGELYEQYF
TRBV12-3/TRBV12-4	NA	NA	TRBJ2-4	TGTGCCAGCAGTGCCGGAAACATTCAGTACTTC	CASSAGNIQYF
TRBV2	many	NA	TRBJ2-1	TGTGCCAGCAGTGGTTCCGGGACCTCCTACAATGAGCAGTTCTTC	CASSGSGTSYNEQFF
TRBV5-1	few	NA	TRBJ1-6	TGCGCCAGCAGCTTGTCTCAGGGCCGGTATAATTCACCCCTCCACTTT	CASSLSQGRYNSPLHF
TRBV29-1	NA	NA	TRBJ2-1	TGCAGCGTTGTACCCAGGGGTGCCTACAATGAGCAGTTCTTC	CSVVPRGAYNEQFF
TRBV10-3	many	NA	TRBJ2-5	TGTGCCATCAGTGAGTCTGTCTGGCAGGAAGAGACCCAGTACTTC	CAISESVWQEETQYF
TRBV27	few	NA	TRBJ1-1	TGTGCCAGCAGTTCCGTCAGGGCTAATACTCATGAAGCTTTCTTT	CASSSVRANTHEAFF
TRBV20-1	NA	TRBD1	TRBJ1-3	TGCAGTGCAACAAGGGACAGCTCTGGAAACACCATATATTTT	CSATRDSSGNTIYF
TRBV7-3	NA	NA	TRBJ1-1	TGTGCCAGCAGCTTAGGACTCGCGAACACTGAAGCTTTCTTT	CASSLGLANTEAFF
TRBV5-1	few	TRBD1	TRBJ1-5	TGCGCCAGCAGCGCGGGACAGGGCAATCAGCCCCAGCATTTT	CASSAGQGNQPQHF
TRBV6-1	few	NA	TRBJ2-4	TGTGCCAGCAGACTAGACGGACAGCTAAACATTCAGTACTTC	CASRLDGQLNIQYF
TRBV9	few	NA	TRBJ1-3	TGTGCCAGCAGGGGTGGAAACACCATATATTTT	CASRGGNTIYF
TRBV5-1	many	TRBD2	TRBJ2-1	TGCGCCAGCAGCTTGGTGACTAGCGGGGTGGGTGAGCAGTTCTTC	CASSLVTSGVGEQFF
TRBV12-3/TRBV12-4	many	NA	TRBJ2-6	TGTGCCAGCAGCCCCGGACGAATCTCTGGGGCCAACGTCCTGACTTTC	CASSPGRISGANVLTF
TRBV7-8	few	NA	TRBJ2-4	TGTGCCAGCAGCTTCCTTCCAAACATTCAGTACTTC	CASSFLPNIQYF
TRBV14	NA	NA	TRBJ2-2	TGTGCCAGCAGCCAAGGAACAGGCCAAAAGGGCACCGGGGAGCTGTTTTTT	CASSQGTGQKGTGELFF
TRBV27	NA	NA	TRBJ2-1	TGTGCCAGCAGATGGTTCAGCTCCTACATTGAGCAGTTCTTC	CASRWFSSYIEQFF
TRBV24-1	NA	TRBD2	TRBJ2-5	TGTGCCACCAGTGCGGGGGGATTAAGCCAAGAGACCCAGTACTTC	CATSAGGLSQETQYF
TRBV5-1	few	NA	TRBJ1-4	TGCGCCAGCAGCCCCCGGAGAGGAGATGAAAAACTGTTTTTT	CASSPRRGDEKLFF
TRBV9	many	TRBD2	TRBJ2-3	TGTGCCAGCAGCGCAGTATTAGCGGGGGCAATCTCGGAAGATACGCAGTATTTT	CASSAVLAGAISEDTQYF
TRBV7-3	many	TRBD2	TRBJ2-5	TGTGCCAGCAGCCCGGGGACTAGCGGGGAGCAAGAGACCCAGTACTTC	CASSPGTSGEQETQYF
TRBV5-1	NA	TRBD1	TRBJ2-7	TGCGCCAGCAGTCGGACTCCGGGACAGGCCTACGAGCAGTACTTC	CASSRTPGQAYEQYF
TRBV2	NA	TRBD1	TRBJ2-7	TGTGCCAGTGACAGGGGATCCTACGAGCAGTACTTC	CASDRGSYEQYF
TRBV20-1	NA	TRBD1	TRBJ1-2	TGCAGTGCAAACCGACAGGGGACCTCTAACTATGGCTACACCTTC	CSANRQGTSNYGYTF
TRBV20-1	few	TRBD2	TRBJ2-1	TGCAGTGCCAGGACTAGCGGGGGTTGGGACAATGAGCAGTTCTTC	CSARTSGGWDNEQFF
TRBV13	NA	NA	TRBJ2-5	TGTGCCAGCAGCTTAGGCAGAGGACGGGGGACCCAGTACTTC	CASSLGRGRGTQYF
TRBV7-9	few	NA	TRBJ2-3	TGTGCCAGCAGCCCCAGCTCCTCGGGTTTAGCCACAGATACGCAGTATTTT	CASSPSSSGLATDTQYF
TRBV27	once	TRBD1	TRBJ1-2	TGTGCCAGCAGTTTAAGCACAGGGGCCGGCTATGGCTACACCTTC	CASSLSTGAGYGYTF
TRBV12-3/TRBV12-4	few	NA	TRBJ2-5	TGTGCCAGCAGTTTAGTTAGGGCGAGGATCCAAGAGACCCAGTACTTC	CASSLVRARIQETQYF
TRBV27	few	TRBD2	TRBJ2-3	TGTGCCAGCAGTTTTCAAGCGGGGGGGTACTTGGATACGCAGTATTTT	CASSFQAGGYLDTQYF
TRBV5-1	few	NA	TRBJ1-6	TGCGCCAGCAGCTTGGAGTGGGGAACGAATTCACCCCTCCACTTT	CASSLEWGTNSPLHF
TRBV24-1	many	NA	TRBJ2-3	TGTGCCACCAGTGGGAGACTCGACAGCACAGATACGCAGTATTTT	CATSGRLDSTDTQYF
TRBV13	many	NA	TRBJ1-6	TGTGCCAGCAGCTTAGGGGGGCGGGGTAATTCACCCCTCCACTTT	CASSLGGRGNSPLHF
TRBV3-1	few	NA	TRBJ2-3	TGTGCCAGCAGCCAAGAGAGCGCAGATACGCAGTATTTT	CASSQESADTQYF
TRBV29-1	few	TRBD2	TRBJ2-3	TGCAGCGTTGCTTGGCTAGCGGGGGTGCCAGATACGCAGTATTTT	CSVAWLAGVPDTQYF
TRBV7-9	NA	NA	TRBJ2-7	TGTGCCAGCAGCTTAGCGGGCTTTGGGCACGAGCAGTACTTC	CASSLAGFGHEQYF